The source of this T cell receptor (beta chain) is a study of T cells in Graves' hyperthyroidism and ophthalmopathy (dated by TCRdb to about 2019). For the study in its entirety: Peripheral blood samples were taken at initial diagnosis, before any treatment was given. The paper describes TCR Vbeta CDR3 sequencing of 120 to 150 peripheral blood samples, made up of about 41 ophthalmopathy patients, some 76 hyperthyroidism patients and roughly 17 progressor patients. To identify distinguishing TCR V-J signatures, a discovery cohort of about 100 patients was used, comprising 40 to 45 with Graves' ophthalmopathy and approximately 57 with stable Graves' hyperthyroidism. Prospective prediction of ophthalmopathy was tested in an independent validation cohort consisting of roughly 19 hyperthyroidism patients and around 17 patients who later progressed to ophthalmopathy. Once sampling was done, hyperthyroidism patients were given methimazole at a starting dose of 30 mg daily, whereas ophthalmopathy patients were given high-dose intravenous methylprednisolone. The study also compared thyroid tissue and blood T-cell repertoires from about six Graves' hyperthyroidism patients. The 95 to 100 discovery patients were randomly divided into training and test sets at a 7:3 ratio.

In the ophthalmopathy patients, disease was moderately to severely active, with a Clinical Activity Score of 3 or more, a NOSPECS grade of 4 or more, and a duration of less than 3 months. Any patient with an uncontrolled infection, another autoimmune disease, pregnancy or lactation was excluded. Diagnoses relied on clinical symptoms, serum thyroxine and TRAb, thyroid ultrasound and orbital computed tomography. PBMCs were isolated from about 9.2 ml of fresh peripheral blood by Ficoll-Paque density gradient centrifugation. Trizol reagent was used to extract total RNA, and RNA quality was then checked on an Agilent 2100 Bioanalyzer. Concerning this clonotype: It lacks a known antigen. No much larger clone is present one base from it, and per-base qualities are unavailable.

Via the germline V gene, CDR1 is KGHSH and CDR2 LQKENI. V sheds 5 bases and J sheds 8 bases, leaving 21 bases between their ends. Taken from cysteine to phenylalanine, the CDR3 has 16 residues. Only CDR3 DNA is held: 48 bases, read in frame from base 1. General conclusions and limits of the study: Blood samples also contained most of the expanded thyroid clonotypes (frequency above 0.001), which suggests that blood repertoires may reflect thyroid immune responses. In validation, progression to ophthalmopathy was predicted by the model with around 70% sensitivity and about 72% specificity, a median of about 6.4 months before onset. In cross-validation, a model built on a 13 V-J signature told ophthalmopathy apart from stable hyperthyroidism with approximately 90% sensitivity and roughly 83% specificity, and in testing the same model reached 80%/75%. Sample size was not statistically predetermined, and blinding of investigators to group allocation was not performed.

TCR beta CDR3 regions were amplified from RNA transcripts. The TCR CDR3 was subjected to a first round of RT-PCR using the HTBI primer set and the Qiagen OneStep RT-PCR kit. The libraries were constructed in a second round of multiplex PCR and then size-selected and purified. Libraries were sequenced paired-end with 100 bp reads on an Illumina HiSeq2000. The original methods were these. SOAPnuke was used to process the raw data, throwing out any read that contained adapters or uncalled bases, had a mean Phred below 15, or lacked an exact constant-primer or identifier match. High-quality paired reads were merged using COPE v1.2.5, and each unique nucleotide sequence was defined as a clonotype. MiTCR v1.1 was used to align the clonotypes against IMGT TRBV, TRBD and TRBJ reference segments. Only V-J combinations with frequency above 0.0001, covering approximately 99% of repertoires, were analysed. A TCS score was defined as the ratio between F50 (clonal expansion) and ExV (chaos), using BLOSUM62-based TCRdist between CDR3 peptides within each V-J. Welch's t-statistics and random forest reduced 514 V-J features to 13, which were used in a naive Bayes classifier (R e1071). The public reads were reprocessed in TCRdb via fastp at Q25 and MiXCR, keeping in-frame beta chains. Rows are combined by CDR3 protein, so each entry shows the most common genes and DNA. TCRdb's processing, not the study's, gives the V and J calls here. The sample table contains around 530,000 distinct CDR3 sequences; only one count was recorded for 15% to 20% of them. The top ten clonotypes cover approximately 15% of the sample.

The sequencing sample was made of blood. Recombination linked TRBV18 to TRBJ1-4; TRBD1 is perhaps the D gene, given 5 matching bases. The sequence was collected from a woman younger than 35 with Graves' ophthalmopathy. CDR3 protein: CASSAGDTGEREKLFF. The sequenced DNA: TGTGCCAGCTCAGCGGGGGATACCGGGGAGCGGGAAAAACTGTTTTTT.